This T cell receptor beta chain was documented in a study of shared clonotypes between healthy human individuals. On the study more broadly: Two women and a few men aged 18 to 49 served as donors.

Naive CD8 cells, CD45RO-negative and positively selected for CCR7, excluded terminally differentiated effector memory CD45RA+ cells. Germline CDR1 SGDLS, CDR2 YYNGEE. V lost 3 bases, J lost 0 bases, and 13 bases stayed unmatched. This CDR3 is 19 amino acids long. Generated by immunoSEQ multiplex PCR, the TCRdb table keeps only in-frame clones and is missing some. In the table there are roughly 770,000 clones, around 96% of which are singletons. Sequencing input: naive CD8+ T cells sorted from blood. This TCR was sampled from a man aged 25 to 40 in good health. This chain joins TRBV9 and TRBJ2-1, with 9 bases identical to TRBD1. CDR3 nucleotides: TGTGCCAGCAGCGACCGATCTATGACAGGGGGAAGCTCCTACAATGAGCAGTTCTTC. Its protein product is CASSDRSMTGGSSYNEQFF.